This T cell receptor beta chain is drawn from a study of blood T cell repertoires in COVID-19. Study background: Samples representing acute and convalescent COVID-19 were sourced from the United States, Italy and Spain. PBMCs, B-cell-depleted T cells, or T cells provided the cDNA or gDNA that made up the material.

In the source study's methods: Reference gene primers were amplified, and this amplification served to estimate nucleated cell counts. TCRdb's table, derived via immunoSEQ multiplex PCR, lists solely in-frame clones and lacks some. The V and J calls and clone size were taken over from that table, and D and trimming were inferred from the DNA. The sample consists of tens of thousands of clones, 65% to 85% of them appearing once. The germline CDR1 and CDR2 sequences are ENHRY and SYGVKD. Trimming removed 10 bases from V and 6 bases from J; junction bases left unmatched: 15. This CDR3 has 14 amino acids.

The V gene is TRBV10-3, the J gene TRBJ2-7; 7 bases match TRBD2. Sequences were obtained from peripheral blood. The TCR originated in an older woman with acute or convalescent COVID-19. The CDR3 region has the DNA TGTGCCACCGGGGACGGTACGGGAGGCATCGAGCAGTACTTC. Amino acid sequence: CATGDGTGGIEQYF.